This entry is about one T cell receptor (beta chain). The antigen remains undetermined. Trimming left V 7 bases short and J 7 bases short, with 12 bases between. Germline V gene lookup returns CDR1 SNHLY and CDR2 FYNNEI. The CDR3 contains 12 residues. These data come from a study of Ad26.COV2.S vaccination and SARS-CoV-2 variants. The repertoire was sequenced with immunoSEQ multiplex PCR; TCRdb's copy has only in-frame clones and lacks some. The sample shows 380,000 or so clones, 65% to 90% of them seen only once. Sample treatment: some 20 received Ad26.COV2.S at low or high dose, single or two shots; roughly 5 received placebo; per-sample allocation not given. Day 63 after the first injection of vaccine or placebo was the sampling time. Study conclusions and caveats: In vaccinated individuals, spike-specific CD8+ and CD4+ T cell responses reportedly displayed substantial breadth.

This sequence was found in a person between 18 and 65 years old who received the Ad26.COV2.S COVID-19 vaccine or a placebo. The chain uses TRBV2 and TRBJ2-3, with D possibly being TRBD1 (5 bases). The specimen was peripheral blood, collected in a trial of Ad26.COV2.S vaccine versus placebo. The CDR3 is CASNYRLNTQYF. The CDR3 DNA is TGTGCCAGCAACTACAGGCTTAATACGCAGTATTTT.